This T cell receptor beta chain was identified during a study of blood T cell repertoires in COVID-19. At the level of the study: PBMCs, B-cell-depleted T cells, or T cells were the source of the cDNA or gDNA that made up the material.

Sequencing used immunoSEQ multiplex PCR; TCRdb keeps in-frame clones, though not all of them. The table records about 390,000 clones, about 90% of them present only once. V gave up 2 bases and J gave up 1 base; unmatched junction bases: 9. There are 18 residues in the CDR3. CDR1 is SGHKS, CDR2 YYEKEE, per germline (reference sequence). The chain employs TRBV5-5 and TRBJ2-7, with 13 bases fitting TRBD2. This clonotype originated in a woman in her sixties or seventies with COVID-19, enrolled during active disease. Sample: peripheral blood. The DNA for the CDR3 is TGTGCCAGCAGCTTTCGACTAGCGGGGGGCCCAAAATCCTACGAGCAGTACTTC. It encodes CASSFRLAGGPKSYEQYF.